Listed below are T cell receptor beta chains from one sample, sequenced in a study of blood T cell repertoires in COVID-19. TCRdb's copy holds only in-frame clones and misses some; the assay was immunoSEQ multiplex PCR. The top ten hold about 7.4% of the sample, which has about 210,000 clones, around four fifths seen once. Sequenced input: peripheral blood. Source of these receptors: a woman aged 50 to 60 with acute or convalescent COVID-19. Each CDR3 is given without its conserved first and last residue. Fields, in order: V gene, J gene, CDR3 protein.

TRBV6-5	TRBJ2-5	ASSYEGQGGRETQY
TRBV28	TRBJ1-5	ASGAGPGGNQPQH
TRBV7-2	TRBJ2-7	ASSLNKGLAGGWSYEQY
TRBV29-1	TRBJ1-2	SVDPQGVGYGYT
TRBV11-2	TRBJ1-1	ASRNLDRGGLNTEAF
TRBV9	TRBJ2-7	ASSVGLGGAYEQY
TRBV11-2	TRBJ2-5	ASSFGGIIFETQY
TRBV5-1	TRBJ2-1	ASSFTGTKGEQF
TRBV3-1/TRBV3-2	TRBJ1-1	ASSQSGEAF
TRBV24-1	TRBJ2-3	ATGTPESIDTQY
TRBV6-5	TRBJ1-4	ASRDSQGGEKLF
TRBV5-1	TRBJ2-2	ASSSGTVFGELF
TRBV15	TRBJ1-1	ATSIKSFRSYRADTEAF
TRBV28	TRBJ2-5	ASNPGGTMGVETQY
TRBV27	TRBJ1-1	ASTSDRGLRAEAF
TRBV11-2	TRBJ2-1	ASSPSGLATNEQF